This T cell receptor beta chain was recovered during a study of T cell repertoires in cytomegalovirus infection. Study-wide results and caveats: Within the response measured ex vivo, HLA-C-restricted CMV-specific TCR beta clonotypes were dominant.

This clonotype was seen repeatedly, ten times or more. The antigen remains undetermined. CDR1 is SGHVS, CDR2 FNYEAQ, per germline. The CDR3 is made up of 16 amino acids. V lost 5 bases and J 3 bases, leaving 19 bases between the germline ends. TCRdb re-analysed the reads in MiXCR, keeping a single row per CDR3 protein. The sample gives under 200,000 distinct CDR3 sequences, roughly 9.8% of which show up once; approximately 4.3% is in the top ten. The rearrangement uses TRBV7-6 and TRBJ1-1, with D maybe TRBD1 (6 bases). Sequenced: PBMCs. The TCR sequence derives from a human donor in good health (CMV status not recorded). Some clones in this sample may be carry-over from other donors' samples. CDR3 in amino acids: CASSGGGGAWDTEAFF. CDR3 sequence (DNA): TGTGCCAGCAGCGGTGGGGGGGGCGCCTGGGACACTGAAGCTTTCTTT.